A selection of T cell receptor beta chains follows, all from one sample in a study of blood T cell repertoires in COVID-19. Produced via immunoSEQ multiplex PCR; TCRdb's table is partial and in-frame only. The sample contains hundreds of thousands of clones, roughly 90% of which appear only once. Sequences were obtained from peripheral blood. These receptor sequences come from a woman in her 30s with COVID-19, enrolled during active disease. Each CDR3 is given with its conserved first and last residue. A D gene is named only where the DNA matches it firmly. Some rows have no size entry. The others give once, few or many, or a class for an expanded clone.

clone size	V gene	D gene	J gene	CDR3 DNA	CDR3 protein
NA	TRBV29-1	NA	TRBJ1-4	TGCAGCGTTGAAAGGGGTGAAAAACTGTTTTTT	CSVERGEKLFF
once	TRBV25-1	TRBD1	TRBJ2-1	TGTGCCAGCAGTCATGGGACAGGGGTGAATGAGCAGTTCTTC	CASSHGTGVNEQFF
NA	TRBV30	NA	TRBJ1-2	TGTGCCGGAAGCAGGGGTGCTAACTATGGCTACACCTTC	CAGSRGANYGYTF
once	TRBV27	TRBD2	TRBJ2-3	TGTGCCAGCAGTTTTAGGGCTAGCGGGAGTCCGGGAGATACGCAGTATTTT	CASSFRASGSPGDTQYF
once	TRBV28	NA	TRBJ1-2	TGTGCCAGCAGTTTCCAGGGGTGGGGAGGCTACACCTTC	CASSFQGWGGYTF
NA	TRBV10-3	TRBD1	TRBJ2-2	TGTGCCGCATACACCGGGACAGGGCAAACCGGGGAGCTGTTTTTT	CAAYTGTGQTGELFF
once	TRBV28	NA	TRBJ2-7	TGTGCAATCACAAAGGGGGGGCCCTCCTCCTACGAGCAGTACTTC	CAITKGGPSSYEQYF
few	TRBV2	TRBD1	TRBJ1-4	TGTGCCAGCAGCGACCCCAGTAGAGGGACAGGGAGCGAAAAACTGTTTTTT	CASSDPSRGTGSEKLFF
NA	TRBV6-2/TRBV6-3	NA	TRBJ1-6	TGTGCCAGCAGTAACGACAGAAATTCACCCCTCCACTTT	CASSNDRNSPLHF
few	TRBV7-2	NA	TRBJ2-5	TGTGCCAGCAGCTCGGCAGGGCCCATGGCAGGGACCCAGTACTTC	CASSSAGPMAGTQYF
once	TRBV2	NA	TRBJ2-2	TGTGCCAGCGGCGGTAGGCAAACCGGGGAGCTGTTTTTT	CASGGRQTGELFF
once	TRBV4-1	TRBD1	TRBJ2-7	TGCGCCAGCAGAGAAGGGACAGGGGGCGGCGAGCAGTACTTC	CASREGTGGGEQYF
NA	TRBV6-4	NA	TRBJ2-1	TGTGCCAGCAGCGCTAACGATTACAATGAGCAGTTCTTC	CASSANDYNEQFF
NA	TRBV4-1	TRBD2	TRBJ2-2	TGCGCCAGCAGCCAAGATGGGACTAGCGGGAGCACCGGGGAGCTGTTTTTT	CASSQDGTSGSTGELFF
few	TRBV19	TRBD1	TRBJ1-5	TGTGCCAGTAGTATCGGGGGACAGGGGTCAGGGCCCCAGCATTTT	CASSIGGQGSGPQHF
NA	TRBV1	NA	TRBJ2-7	TGCACCAGCAGTCTAGGCGGGTGTAGCTCCTACGAGCAGTACTTC	CTSSLGGCSSYEQYF
NA	TRBV27	NA	TRBJ2-1	TGTGCCAGCAGTTTAGGAGGGATGTCCTACAATGAGCAGTTCTTC	CASSLGGMSYNEQFF
NA	TRBV2	NA	TRBJ1-2	TGTGCCAGCAGTTTCGAGGGCCCGAAGTATGGCTACACCTTC	CASSFEGPKYGYTF
NA	TRBV19	NA	TRBJ1-1	TGTGCCAGTAGTATATCGAGGGAGACTGAAGCTTTCTTT	CASSISRETEAFF
NA	TRBV3-1/TRBV3-2	NA	TRBJ2-7	TGTGCCAGCAGCCAAGATAAGTGGGAGCATTACGAGCAGTACTTC	CASSQDKWEHYEQYF
NA	TRBV5-1	TRBD2	TRBJ2-2	TGCGCCAGCAGCCAGACTAGCGGGAACACCGGGGAGCTGTTTTTT	CASSQTSGNTGELFF
NA	TRBV5-1	TRBD2	TRBJ2-1	TGCGCCAGCAGCTCTAGCGGTAGCTCCTACAATGAGCAGTTCTTC	CASSSSGSSYNEQFF
NA	TRBV7-3	TRBD1	TRBJ2-2	TGTGCCAGCGCACGGACAGGGATTAACGGGGAGCTGTTTTTT	CASARTGINGELFF
NA	TRBV5-6	NA	TRBJ2-4	TGTGCCAGCAGCTTGCGCCAGGGCGGTGGCATTCAGTACTTC	CASSLRQGGGIQYF
NA	TRBV9	NA	TRBJ2-2	TGTGCCAGCAGCCCTCGGGAGATCGGGGAGCTGTTTTTT	CASSPREIGELFF
NA	TRBV28	TRBD1	TRBJ1-3	TGTGCCAGCGGGTCCACCGGGACAGACGGAAACACCATATATTTT	CASGSTGTDGNTIYF
NA	TRBV3-1/TRBV3-2	TRBD2	TRBJ2-5	TGTGCCAGCAGCCTTGGAACTAGCGGTGGGAGAGAGGCCCAGTACTTC	CASSLGTSGGREAQYF
NA	TRBV24-1	TRBD2	TRBJ2-3	TGTGCCACCAGTGATTGGGGTTTAGCGGGGGACTCCAGGACAGATACGCAGTATTTT	CATSDWGLAGDSRTDTQYF
NA	TRBV12-3/TRBV12-4	NA	TRBJ1-1	TGTGCCAGCAGTTCCCCAGGGCGCACTGAAGCTTTCTTT	CASSSPGRTEAFF
once	TRBV3-1/TRBV3-2	TRBD2	TRBJ2-7	TGTGCCAGCAGCCATGGGGGGGATTCCTACGAGCAGTACTTC	CASSHGGDSYEQYF
NA	TRBV7-9	TRBD2	TRBJ2-3	TGTGCCAGCAGCTTGTCTAGCGGGAGTACAGATACGCAGTATTTT	CASSLSSGSTDTQYF
NA	TRBV6-5	NA	TRBJ1-3	TGTGCCAGCAGTTACAGGGGTAATGGAAACACCATATATTTT	CASSYRGNGNTIYF
NA	TRBV4-3	NA	TRBJ1-1	TGCGCCAGCAGCCGCGGGTCCGGGGGGCTCACTGAAGCTTTCTTT	CASSRGSGGLTEAFF
NA	TRBV3-1/TRBV3-2	TRBD2	TRBJ2-7	TGTGCCAGCAGCCAACTAGCGGGAGAGGGGGAGCAGTACTTC	CASSQLAGEGEQYF
NA	TRBV6-5	TRBD1	TRBJ1-2	TGTGCCAGCAGCTGGGACAGGACGGCAGGCTACACCTTC	CASSWDRTAGYTF
NA	TRBV7-7	NA	TRBJ2-3	TGTGCTAGCAGCTTCCAGGACACAGATACGCAGTATTTT	CASSFQDTDTQYF
NA	TRBV2	TRBD1	TRBJ1-6	TGTGCCAGCAGTCTCCTGGGACAGGGCAGTTCACCCCTCCACTTT	CASSLLGQGSSPLHF
NA	TRBV18	NA	TRBJ2-4	TGTGCCAGCTCACCGGGCTGGGAAAACATTCAGTACTTC	CASSPGWENIQYF
NA	TRBV11-2	NA	TRBJ2-5	TGTGCCAGCAGCTTCGATCGAGTGACCCAGTACTTC	CASSFDRVTQYF
NA	TRBV4-3	NA	TRBJ1-5	TGCGCCAGCAGCCAAGGCAGGATTAGCAATCAGCCCCAGCATTTT	CASSQGRISNQPQHF
NA	TRBV27	TRBD2	TRBJ2-2	TGTGCCAGCAAGCGGGAGTACGGGGAGCTGTTTTTT	CASKREYGELFF
NA	TRBV28	TRBD1	TRBJ1-2	TGTGCCAGCAGCACCGGGACAGCGAACTATGGCTACACCTTC	CASSTGTANYGYTF
NA	TRBV9	TRBD1	TRBJ2-1	TGTGCCAGCAGCCCCCCGGGGACAGGCTCCTACAATGAGCAGTTCTTC	CASSPPGTGSYNEQFF
few	TRBV7-2	TRBD2	TRBJ2-7	TGTGCCAGCAGCTTAGACGCCGCGGGAGTCGGGTACGAGCAGTACTTC	CASSLDAAGVGYEQYF
NA	TRBV4-1	TRBD1	TRBJ1-2	TGCGCCAGCAGCCAAGATGACAGGGTGGGCTATGGCTACACCTTC	CASSQDDRVGYGYTF
few	TRBV5-4	TRBD1	TRBJ1-2	TGTGCCAGCAGCTCGACAGGGATGTATGGCTACACCTTC	CASSSTGMYGYTF